The 8 T cell receptor beta chains reported below all come from one sample, sequenced in a study of T cell responses to AZD1222 COVID-19 vaccine. Assay used: immunoSEQ multiplex PCR; TCRdb lists only in-frame clones, some missing. The sample carries more than 90,000 clones, roughly 90% recorded once. The starting material was peripheral blood, obtained 28 days after the second AZD1222 dose. All receptors derive from an adult who received the AZD1222 COVID-19 vaccine.

This sequence joins TRBV2 and TRBJ2-6, with D perhaps TRBD2 (6 bases). Germline V lookup: CDR1 SNHLY, CDR2 FYNNEI. The CDR3 runs 19 residues. Trimming stripped 3 bases from V and 0 bases from J, with 18 bases between. The CDR3 bases are TGTGCCAGCAGTGATAGGGAGGCACGCCGATCCTCTGGGGCCAACGTCCTGACTTTC. This codes for CASSDREARRSSGANVLTF. The whole variable domain, remainder taken from reference TRBV2 and TRBJ2-6, is EPEVTQTPSHQVTQMGQEVILRCVPISNHLYFYWYRQILGQKVEFLVSFYNNEISEKSEIFDDQFSVERPDGSNFTLKIRSTKLEDSAMYFCASSDREARRSSGANVLTFGAGSRLTVL.

The V gene is TRBV4-1, the J gene TRBJ1-6; the match to TRBD1 covers 8 bases. Germline trimming cut 1 base from V and 10 bases from J; bases unmatched to any gene: 18. CDR1 is MGHRA, CDR2 YSYEKL, per germline. The length of the CDR3 is 19 residues. CDR3 nucleotides: TGCGCCAGCAGCCAAGTAATGGGACAGGTTTTTGGTCGGGGATCACCCCTCCACTTT. Amino acids: CASSQVMGQVFGRGSPLHF.

This chain joins TRBV6-5 and TRBJ1-1; D is uncertain. The CDR3 has 12 amino acids. V was cut by 7 bases and J by 0 bases, with 6 bases left in between. Looked up from germline, CDR1 is MNHEY and CDR2 is SVGAGI. CDR3 nucleotides: TGTGCCAGCAATCCGGTGAACACTGAAGCTTTCTTT. This gives the protein CASNPVNTEAFF.

V usage is TRBV11-2 and J usage is TRBJ2-7, with 11 bases lining up with TRBD2. Per germline, CDR1 SGHAT and CDR2 FQNNGV. Trimming took 5 bases from V and 4 from J; bases not matched to a gene: 7. The CDR3 runs 15 residues. The CDR3 coding sequence is TGTGCCAGCAGCCCAGGACTAGCGGGCCTATACGAGCAGTACTTC. Protein: CASSPGLAGLYEQYF.

V is TRBV3-1 (or the pseudogene TRBV3-2) and J is TRBJ2-7, with 11 bases identical to TRBD2. V lost 4 bases, J lost 5 bases, and 1 base stayed unmatched. CDR1 and CDR2 from the germline V gene are LGHDT and YNNKEL (reference sequence). The CDR3 is made up of 13 amino acids. The CDR3 DNA is TGTGCCAGCAGCCCGGGACTAGCGGACGAGCAGTACTTC. Its protein is CASSPGLADEQYF.

About this clone itself: The sample carries other DNA sequences with the same CDR3. The genes are TRBV27 and TRBJ1-2; D gene ambiguous. The CDR3 runs 14 residues. Germline V lookup: CDR1 MNHEY, CDR2 SMNVEV (reference sequence). V was shortened by 0 bases and J by 2 bases, with 7 bases between the two germline ends. CDR3 DNA sequence: TGTGCCAGCAGTTTATCGGGCAGCAACTATGGCTACACCTTC. Its protein product is CASSLSGSNYGYTF.

The gene calls are TRBV3-1 (or the pseudogene TRBV3-2) and TRBJ2-1; 12 positions agree with TRBD2. V lost 5 bases and J lost 6; bases outside the gene matches: 5. Per germline, CDR1 LGHDT and CDR2 YNNKEL (reference sequence). The CDR3 runs 15 residues. CDR3 region: CASSASGRARNEQFF. CDR3 bases: TGTGCCAGCAGCGCTAGCGGGAGGGCTCGCAATGAGCAGTTCTTC.

This clone has a single count. The chain carries TRBV7-2 and TRBJ1-4; no firm D call. Germline lookup yields CDR1 SGHTA and CDR2 FQGNSA. Between the trimmed V and J ends, which lost 2 bases and 7 bases, there was a span of 17 bases. The CDR3 has 16 residues. In DNA, the CDR3 is TGTGCCAGCAGCTTAAGTGCGGCCGATCGCAGTGAAAAACTGTTTTTT. Translated: CASSLSAADRSEKLFF.